This entry features one T cell receptor (beta chain) sequence. Its antigen is still unknown. No clone much larger than this one lies a single base away; base qualities are absent. For repertoire sequencing, TCR beta CDR3 regions were amplified from RNA transcripts. The first round of RT-PCR was done with HTBI primers and the Qiagen OneStep RT-PCR kit, and was followed by a second round of multiplex PCR, then size selection and purification. Sequencing of the libraries was carried out on an Illumina HiSeq2000 in paired-end mode with 100 bp reads. On the study's bioinformatics: SOAPnuke was used to process the reads, removing any read that contained adapters or uncalled bases, had a mean Phred below 15, or lacked an exact match to the constant primer or identifier. High-quality paired reads were merged with COPE v1.2.5. Clonotypes were defined as unique nucleotide sequences and were aligned to IMGT TRB V, D and J references using MiTCR v1.1. Analysis was restricted to V-J combinations with a frequency above 0.0001, which covered 98% to 99.2% of repertoires. For each V-J combination, a TCR clonal expansion and chaos score was defined as the ratio of F50 clonal expansion to chaos observed in the TCRdist matrix. Features were reduced by Welch's t-statistics and random forest to around 13 V-J combinations, which fed a naive Bayes classifier. The similarity between thyroid and blood repertoires was quantified using the Morisita-Horn index. TCRdb reworked the public reads: Q25 trimming with fastp, MiXCR clone assembly, productive beta chains retained. One record per CDR3 amino acid sequence lists the most common genes and DNA. The V and J calls and clone size come from TCRdb's table, not from the authors' own analysis. In this sample the table shows over 14,000 distinct CDR3 sequences, 50% of which occur a single time. Jointly, the top ten make up 45% of the sample.

Ophthalmopathy patients had moderately to severely active disease, Clinical Activity Score of at least 3, NOSPECS grade of at least 4, and disease duration under 3 months. Anyone with other autoimmune diseases, uncontrolled infections, pregnancy or lactation was excluded from the study. Diagnosis was based on clinical symptoms, serum thyroxine, TRAb, thyroid ultrasound and orbital computed tomography. Using Ficoll-Paque density gradient centrifugation, PBMCs were isolated from 8.5 to 10 ml of fresh peripheral blood. Total RNA was extracted with Trizol reagent and quality-checked on an Agilent 2100 Bioanalyzer. This specimen comes from a study of Graves' ophthalmopathy and Graves' hyperthyroidism (dated by TCRdb to the late 2010s). The study in broad terms: Peripheral blood was collected at initial diagnosis, before any treatment. TCR beta repertoire signatures were used to distinguish Graves' ophthalmopathy from Graves' hyperthyroidism and to predict progression to ophthalmopathy. In total, 135 blood samples were TCR-sequenced: approximately 40 ophthalmopathy, around 75 hyperthyroidism and approximately 17 hyperthyroidism-to-ophthalmopathy patients. To explore V-J signatures that separate ophthalmopathy from hyperthyroidism, a discovery set of 95 to 100 patients was enrolled, consisting of approximately 44 with ophthalmopathy and 57 with stable hyperthyroidism. For independent validation, a separate cohort was made up of 18 to 20 hyperthyroidism patients plus 17 patients who later progressed from hyperthyroidism to ophthalmopathy. In five or six hyperthyroidism patients, T-cell repertoires of thyroid tissue and blood were compared. Following sampling, methimazole starting at 30 mg daily was administered to hyperthyroidism patients, and high-dose intravenous methylprednisolone was administered to ophthalmopathy patients. For training and testing, the roughly 100 patients in the discovery cohort were randomly divided in a 7:3 ratio. Study-level results and caveats: The 13-signature model separated ophthalmopathy from stable hyperthyroidism with 87.88% sensitivity and about 81% specificity in cross-validation, and 80%/75% in the test set. Sample size was not predetermined statistically, and investigators were not blinded to group allocation. Most expanded thyroid clonotypes with a frequency above 0.001 also appeared in blood, which suggests that blood repertoires may reflect the immune response in the thyroid. In validation, the model predicted ophthalmopathy progression with less than 71% sensitivity and 72.22% specificity; some 13 predicted patients were CT-confirmed with GO in a median of 6.5 months.

The junction carries 16 bases between V and J, which are trimmed by 3 bases and 5 bases respectively. Measured from the cysteine to the phenylalanine, the CDR3 is 14 residues long. Only the CDR3 region is kept as DNA, spanning 42 bases read in frame from base 1. Taken from the germline V gene (reference sequence), the CDR1 and CDR2 loops are DFQATT and SNEGSKA. Sequencing input: peripheral blood. The receptor comes from a woman in her 30s with Graves' ophthalmopathy. Donor details come from another sample of the same person, matched by shared clones. In this chain, TRBV20-1 is recombined with TRBJ2-5, and TRBD1 may be the D gene, going by 6 matching bases. In nucleotides, the sequence is TGCAGTGCTAGCTACACAGGGATCCAGGAGACCCAGTACTTC. Its translation reads: CSASYTGIQETQYF.